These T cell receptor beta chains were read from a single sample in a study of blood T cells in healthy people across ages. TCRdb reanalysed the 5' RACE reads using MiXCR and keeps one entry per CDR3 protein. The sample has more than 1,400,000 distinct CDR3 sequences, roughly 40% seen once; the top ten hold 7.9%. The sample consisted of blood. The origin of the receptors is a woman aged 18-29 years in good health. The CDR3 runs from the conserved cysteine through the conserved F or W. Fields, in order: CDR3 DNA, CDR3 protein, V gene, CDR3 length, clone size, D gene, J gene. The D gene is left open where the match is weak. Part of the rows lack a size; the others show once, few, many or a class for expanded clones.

TGTGCCAGCGGTACGGGGGGTCCGGGGACCCAGCATTTT CASGTGGPGTQHF TRBV12-3/TRBV12-4 13 . . TRBJ1-5
TGTGCCAGCAGCCCTGTTGGTTTTAACTATGGCTACACCTTC CASSPVGFNYGYTF TRBV27 14 few . TRBJ1-2
TGCAGCGTTGAAGATCGAGGTAGCGGGAGTGAGACCCAGTACTTC CSVEDRGSGSETQYF TRBV29-1 15 few TRBD2 TRBJ2-5
TGTGCCAGTAGTACAGGGCTCGGGGCCAACGTCCTGACTTTC CASSTGLGANVLTF TRBV19 14 few . TRBJ2-6
TGTGCCAGCGCAAACCGGGGTGCCTCTGGAAACACCATATATTTT CASANRGASGNTIYF TRBV6-5 15 . . TRBJ1-3
TGCGCCAGCAGCTTGGCGGCCCTTGCTACCTACGAGCAGTTCTTC CASSLAALATYEQFF TRBV5-1 15 . . TRBJ2-1
TGTGCCAGCAGCTCTACAGGTTCCGAGAAACTGTTTTTT CASSSTGSEKLFF TRBV7-2 13 few . TRBJ1-4
TGTGCCAGCAGCCAACTGCAGGGGGGGAAAGAGACCCAGTACTTC CASSQLQGGKETQYF TRBV3-1 15 many . TRBJ2-5
TGCAGTGCTAAGGGTACAGGGGCGAAGGGAAGGAGCGGCTACACCTTC CSAKGTGAKGRSGYTF TRBV20-1 16 . TRBD1 TRBJ1-2
TGCAGCGTCCCTTATCGTGGGGGGCAGTATTTT CSVPYRGGQYF TRBV29-1 11 . . TRBJ2-3
TGTGCCAGCAGCAGGTTGCAGCAGTACTTC CASSRLQQYF TRBV28 10 . . TRBJ2-7
TGTGCCAGCAGTGGGCCAAGCTCCGACGAGCAGTACTTC CASSGPSSDEQYF TRBV6-5 13 few . TRBJ2-7
TGCAGTGCTCTCGATTCTAGCGGGGGGCTAAATGAGCAGTTCTTC CSALDSSGGLNEQFF TRBV20-1 15 . TRBD2 TRBJ2-1
TGTGCCAGCAGCTCGCCAGGGTACCACTCCTACGAGCAGTACTTC CASSSPGYHSYEQYF TRBV5-5 15 few . TRBJ2-7
TGTGCCAGCAGCCCCGATCGCGGGGGTGGTGCAGATACGCAGTATTTT CASSPDRGGGADTQYF TRBV9 16 . TRBD2 TRBJ2-3
TGTGCCAGCAGCTTAGCCCCCACAACGAACACCGGGGAGCTGTTTTTT CASSLAPTTNTGELFF TRBV7-2 16 few . TRBJ2-2
TGTGCCAGCAGCCCTGGGGAGGGACTAGCGTACAATGAGCAGTACTTC CASSPGEGLAYNEQYF TRBV7-9 16 . TRBD2 TRBJ2-7
TGTGCCAGCAGCTTAGTGGGCGTTTTTGGTTACAATGAGCAGTTCTTC CASSLVGVFGYNEQFF TRBV7-2 16 few . TRBJ2-1
TGCAGTGCCCAAGAGACTTATGAGCAGTTCTTC CSAQETYEQFF TRBV20-1 11 few . TRBJ2-1
TGCGCCAGCAGCGAGGGACAGGTGGCCGAGCAGTACTTC CASSEGQVAEQYF TRBV5-1 13 few TRBD1 TRBJ2-7
TGTGCCAGCAGCCCTCTTCGGAGACTAGCGTTCCACGAGCAGTACTTC CASSPLRRLAFHEQYF TRBV27 16 few TRBD2 TRBJ2-7
TGTGCCAGCAGCTCATGGTACGGAGGATGGGAGACCCAGTACTTC CASSSWYGGWETQYF TRBV14 15 few . TRBJ2-5
TGTGCCAGCAGCCCCATATACCCGGACGGGTCCTACGAGCAGTACTTC CASSPIYPDGSYEQYF TRBV28 16 . . TRBJ2-7